Presented here are 19 T cell receptor beta chains from one specimen sequenced in a study of T cell responses to AZD1222 COVID-19 vaccine. The assay was immunoSEQ multiplex PCR, and TCRdb's table has in-frame clones only and misses some. Here the sample spans 53,000 or so clones, about 88% being singletons. This specimen consisted of peripheral blood, obtained on day 0 of AZD1222 vaccination. The source is an adult in good health.

The V and J genes are TRBV6-2 or TRBV6-3 and TRBJ1-2, with D unclear. Germline assignment: CDR1 MNHEY and CDR2 SVGEGT. CDR3 size: 13 residues. V dropped 6 bases and J dropped 0 bases, with 8 bases sitting between them. This chain's CDR3 is CASSPWANYGYTF. The CDR3, as DNA: TGTGCCAGCAGCCCGTGGGCTAACTATGGCTACACCTTC.

The gene calls are TRBV14 and TRBJ2-1; 10 nucleotides agree with TRBD1. The CDR3 has 16 residues. CDR1 and CDR2 (germline): SGHDN, FVKESK. V shed 4 bases and J 3 bases; nucleotides not matched to a gene: 6. Written as DNA, the CDR3 is TGTGCCAGCAGCCCCCTGACAGGGGGCTACTACAATGAGCAGTTCTTC. Its protein is CASSPLTGGYYNEQFF. The full variable domain, with the rest looked up from reference TRBV14 and TRBJ2-1, is EAGVTQFPSHSVIEKGQTVTLRCDPISGHDNLYWYRRVMGKEIKFLLHFVKESKQDESGMPNNRFLAERTGGTYSTLKVQPAELEDSGVYFCASSPLTGGYYNEQFFGPGTRLTVL.

This chain uses TRBV19 with TRBJ1-5, with unresolved D. Germline CDR1 LNHDA, CDR2 SQIVND (reference sequence). The CDR3 extends over 17 amino acids. The V end was cut by 0 bases, the J end by 0 bases, with 12 bases between. The CDR3 DNA follows: TGTGCCAGTAGTATAGATCGGAAGGTCCATAGCAATCAGCCCCAGCATTTT. Translation: CASSIDRKVHSNQPQHF.

This chain connects TRBV9 to TRBJ1-5, with D hard to call. The CDR3 is made up of 13 amino acids. Germline V gives CDR1 SGDLS, CDR2 YYNGEE. The V and J ends lost 2 bases and 3 bases respectively, with 6 bases between them. Written as DNA, the CDR3 is TGTGCCAGCAGCGTGGACTACAATCAGCCCCAGCATTTT. Translating gives CASSVDYNQPQHF.

The J gene is TRBJ2-5, the V gene TRBV9, with 8 nucleotides matching TRBD2. The CDR3 is 16 residues long. After removal of 4 bases from V and 0 bases from J, the junction contained 8 bases not matched to a gene. Germline V gene lookup returns CDR1 SGDLS and CDR2 YYNGEE. CDR3 nucleotides: TGTGCCAGCAGCCCTCGAGCGGGGGCGGACCAAGAGACCCAGTACTTC. It codes for CASSPRAGADQETQYF.

The rearrangement joins TRBV30 to TRBJ2-1; TRBD2 matches at 14 bases. V shed 7 bases, J shed 3 bases, and the junction held 11 bases outside the gene matches. Germline lookup yields CDR1 GTSNPN and CDR2 SVGIG (reference sequence). The CDR3 is made up of 17 amino acids. DNA for the CDR3: TGTGCCTCCCAGACTAGCGGGAGGGCCGCGGGCTACAATGAGCAGTTCTTC. Protein product: CASQTSGRAAGYNEQFF.

The chain has TRBV6-5 and TRBJ1-4; 9 bases are shared with TRBD1. Germline loops: CDR1 MNHEY, CDR2 SVGAGI. The CDR3 loop spans 16 amino acids. V dropped 4 bases and J dropped 5; count of bases not matched to a gene: 8. In nucleotides, the CDR3 is TGTGCCAGCAGTTCCTCCGGGACAGGGACCAATGAAAAACTGTTTTTT. It translates to CASSSSGTGTNEKLFF.

The chain is built from TRBV28 and TRBJ1-3, with 7 bases that match TRBD1. The V gene's germline CDR1 is MDHEN and CDR2 SYDVKM. The V and J ends lost 2 bases and 5 bases, in that order; junction bases with no gene match: 9. The CDR3 is 16 amino acids. Here the CDR3 DNA reads TGTGCCAGCAGTTTACTCTACAGGGGCGGTAGAAACACCATATATTTT. Residues: CASSLLYRGGRNTIYF.

The sample holds one count of this clone. The CDR3 bases are TGTGCCAGCAGCTGGTCTCGGGCGGGAGAGACCCAGTACTTC. Translation: CASSWSRAGETQYF. The chain couples TRBV7-2 to TRBJ2-5, with D possibly matching TRBD2 (5 bases). Germline V CDR1 and CDR2: SGHTA, FQGNSA. The CDR3 is 14 residues long. Deletions cut 4 bases from V and 4 bases from J, with 13 bases between.

V and J are TRBV5-4 and TRBJ1-2, with D possibly matching TRBD1 (6 bases). The CDR3 extends over 13 amino acids. Germline CDR1 is SGHNT and CDR2 is YYREEE (reference sequence). V was shortened by 0 bases and J by 8 bases, with 11 bases between the two germline ends. CDR3 protein: CASSLGTELGYTF. In DNA form, the CDR3 reads TGTGCCAGCAGCTTGGGGACAGAGTTAGGCTACACCTTC.

The chain couples TRBV30 to TRBJ1-1; D gene ambiguous. This CDR3 is built from 15 residues. Germline CDR1 reads GTSNPN; CDR2 reads SVGIG (reference sequence). The V gene lost 3 bases and the J gene lost 8 bases, with 22 bases spanning the gap. CDR3 coding DNA: TGTGCCTGGAGCACCGGAGGACGGGAGACGGGGGAAGCTTTCTTT. As protein: CAWSTGGRETGEAFF.

This chain links TRBV7-9 with TRBJ2-7; 11 nucleotides align to TRBD2. V lost 5 bases to trimming and J lost 5 bases; unmatched junction nucleotides: 5. CDR1 and CDR2 from the germline V gene are SEHNR and FQNEAQ (reference sequence). This CDR3 has 14 amino acids. The CDR3 loop is CASSPGLAVNEQYF. CDR3 sequence (DNA): TGTGCCAGCAGCCCGGGACTAGCGGTCAACGAGCAGTACTTC.

The rearrangement joins TRBV28 to TRBJ2-7; TRBD2 is a possible D gene (6 bases). Per germline, CDR1 MDHEN and CDR2 SYDVKM. V dropped 2 bases and J dropped 4 bases, with 15 bases sitting between them. This CDR3 is 15 amino acids long. CDR3 loop: CASSLGASETYEQYF. As DNA, the CDR3 is TGTGCCAGCAGTTTAGGGGCTAGCGAAACATACGAGCAGTACTTC.

This sequence joins TRBV4-1 and TRBJ1-6; 8 bases fit TRBD1. This CDR3 is built from 17 residues. Per the germline V gene, CDR1 is MGHRA and CDR2 is YSYEKL. V was clipped by 0 bases and J by 10 bases; unmatched bases: 11. CDR3 in DNA: TGCGCCAGCAGCCAAGATTACGGGACAGGAAAAAGATCACCCCTCCACTTT. Translating gives CASSQDYGTGKRSPLHF.

The chain carries TRBV14 and TRBJ1-1; 8 bases match TRBD1. This CDR3 is built from 16 residues. Looked up from germline, CDR1 is SGHDN and CDR2 is FVKESK. V dropped 3 bases and J dropped 1; count of bases not matched to a gene: 7. The CDR3 DNA follows: TGTGCCAGCAGCCACGGACAGGGTGGTAGGAACACTGAAGCTTTCTTT. Its translation: CASSHGQGGRNTEAFF.

The CDR3: CASREDQQVGGQYF. DNA for the CDR3: TGTGCCAGTAGGGAGGACCAACAGGTGGGAGGCCAGTACTTC. The gene calls are TRBV19 and TRBJ2-5, with a possible D match to TRBD2 (6 bases). Per germline, CDR1 LNHDA and CDR2 SQIVND (reference sequence). This CDR3 has 14 residues. V was cut by 6 bases and J by 10 bases, with 21 bases left in between.

CDR3 loop: CASSFTETQYF. CDR3 DNA sequence: TGTGCCAGCTCTTTCACGGAGACCCAGTACTTC. This chain uses TRBV5-4 with TRBJ2-5; D gene unclear. Trimming stripped 7 bases from V and 5 bases from J, with 9 bases between. Looked up from germline, CDR1 is SGHNT and CDR2 is YYREEE (reference sequence). CDR3 size: 11 residues.

The V and J genes are TRBV6-6 and TRBJ2-1; 8 bases line up with TRBD1. V lost 8 bases and J lost 3; bases outside the gene matches: 9. This CDR3 is 15 amino acids long. CDR1 is MNHNY, CDR2 SVGAGI, per germline (reference sequence). As DNA, the CDR3 is TGTGCCAGCGGCGCAATCGGACAGGGCTACAATGAGCAGTTCTTC. Amino acid sequence: CASGAIGQGYNEQFF.

As concerns this clone: Compared with germline, one end of the junction differs, possibly owing to a read error. The chain combines TRBV11-3 with TRBJ2-7; TRBD2 aligns across 13 bases. The length of the CDR3 is 18 residues. The germline CDR1 and CDR2 sequences are SGHNT and YENEEA. The DNA of the CDR3 is TGTGCCAGCAGTTTAGATCGGACTAGCGGGAGCCCTGAGTACGAGCAGTACTTC. Amino acid sequence: CASSLDRTSGSPEYEQYF.